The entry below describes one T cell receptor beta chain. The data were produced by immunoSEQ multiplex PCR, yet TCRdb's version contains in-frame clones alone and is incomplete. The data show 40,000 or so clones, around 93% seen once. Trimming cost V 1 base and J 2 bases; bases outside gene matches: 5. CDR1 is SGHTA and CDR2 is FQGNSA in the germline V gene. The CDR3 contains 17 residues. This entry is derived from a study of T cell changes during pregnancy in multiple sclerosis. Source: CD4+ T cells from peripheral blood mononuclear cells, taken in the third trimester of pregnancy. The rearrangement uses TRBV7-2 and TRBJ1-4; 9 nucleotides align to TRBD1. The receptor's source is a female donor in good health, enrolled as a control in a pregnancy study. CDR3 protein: CASSLGYRGPTNEKLFF. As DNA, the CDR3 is TGTGCCAGCAGCTTAGGTTACAGGGGGCCCACTAATGAAAAACTGTTTTTT.